This entry concerns a single T cell receptor (beta chain). Germline V gene sequence: CDR1 MNHNY, CDR2 SVGAGI (reference sequence). Trimming stripped 8 bases from V and 3 bases from J, with 14 bases between. This CDR3 comprises 14 residues. Over several immunoSEQ plates, each subset's genomic DNA was distributed in even portions. Assay: immunoSEQ multiplex PCR; the TCRdb copy retains only in-frame clones and omits some. The sample has hundreds of thousands of clones, roughly 92% seen once. Selected positively for CCR7 and CD45RO-negative, naive CD8 cells excluded terminally differentiated effector memory CD45RA+ cells. These data originate in a study of shared clonotypes between healthy human individuals.

The sequence was obtained from a man aged 25 to 45 in good health. The chain recombines TRBV6-6 with TRBJ2-1; D perhaps matches TRBD2 (5 bases). Material: naive CD8+ T cells sorted from blood. The chain's CDR3 is CASRTRADYNEQFF. The DNA of the CDR3 is TGTGCCAGCCGAACTAGGGCTGACTACAATGAGCAGTTCTTC.